This T cell receptor beta chain was retrieved from a study of cytomegalovirus exposure and HLA in healthy donors. The study, taken as a whole, reports: It was in a later analysis that TCR association rates were seen to vary by HLA locus, highest for DRB1 and lowest for HLA-C.

A multiplex PCR was run with 60 Vbeta primers and 13 Jbeta primers. The assay was immunoSEQ multiplex PCR, and TCRdb's table has in-frame clones only and misses some. The data contain roughly 150,000 clones, 8.5% to 10% of them singletons. The CDR3 is 15 residues long. Trimming cost V 5 bases and J 3 bases; bases outside gene matches: 4. Per the germline V gene, CDR1 is SGHDN and CDR2 is FVKESK. Concerning this clone: The antigen remains unidentified.

The sequenced sample consisted of PBMCs. The TCR was taken from a man aged 45-65 years in good health and CMV-seronegative. V is TRBV14 and J is TRBJ2-3; 11 bases map to TRBD2. The CDR3 protein is CASSFTSGRTDTQYF. The CDR3 DNA reads as TGTGCCAGCAGCTTTACTAGCGGGAGAACAGATACGCAGTATTTT.